This T cell receptor (beta chain) came from a study of T-cell memory formation after mild COVID-19. Study information: The study found TCR clusters largely donor specific.

There are a few counts of this clonotype. From the 5' RACE reads, TCRdb called clonotypes with MiXCR, one entry per CDR3 protein. This table holds fewer than 450,000 distinct CDR3 sequences, 20% to 30% found once. Trimming removed 1 base from V and 1 base from J; junction bases left unmatched: 10. Germline assignment: CDR1 SEHNR and CDR2 FQNEAQ (reference sequence). CDR3 length: 18 residues. Sequencing was performed on PBMCs or a T cell subset sorted from them (not recorded which). The chain has TRBV7-9 and TRBJ2-5; TRBD1 agrees at 9 bases. This clonotype was obtained from an adult woman who had mild COVID-19 (a few samples of this study predate the infection). Cell type and time point are not known. CDR3 in DNA: TGTGCCAGCAGCTTAGGAGGGACAGGGTTCGTCGTCCAAGAGACCCAGTACTTC. Its protein is CASSLGGTGFVVQETQYF.